A single sample gave rise to the 5 T cell receptor beta chains below, sequenced in a study of blood T cells in healthy people across ages. The authors ran a second PCR of 7 to 11 cycles using a sample-barcoded 5' primer and a J-beta primer mix. TCRdb re-called the 5' RACE reads through MiXCR, storing one row per CDR3 protein. Of some 760,000 distinct CDR3 sequences in the sample, approximately 25% are singletons; the top ten hold roughly a tenth. Another study also made use of these data, one on T cells of mothers and their children.

Material: blood. Every receptor here comes from a boy aged 5-17 years in good health.

V and J are TRBV4-1 and TRBJ2-5, with unresolved D. Trimming stripped 3 bases from V and 5 bases from J, with 13 bases between. The CDR3 runs 14 residues. The germline gives CDR1 MGHRA, CDR2 YSYEKL. This chain's CDR3 is CASSQERVFETQYF. Here the CDR3 DNA reads TGCGCCAGCAGCCAGGAAAGGGTATTTGAGACCCAGTACTTC.

DNA of the CDR3: TGTGCCACCAACCGGGGGTACAATGAGCAGTTCTTC. It translates to CATNRGYNEQFF. The gene calls are TRBV25-1 and TRBJ2-1; D is perhaps TRBD2 (6 bases). CDR3 length equals 12 residues. V was clipped by 10 bases and J by 4 bases, with 11 bases between them. From germline, CDR1 is MGHDK and CDR2 SYGVNS.

Only a few counts were recorded for this clonotype. V and J are TRBV7-8 and TRBJ2-1, with TRBD1 as a possible D gene (6 bases). The germline V gene encodes CDR1 SGHVS and CDR2 FQNEAQ. V lost 5 bases, J lost 0 bases, and 11 bases lay in between. This CDR3 is built from 15 residues. CDR3 in amino acids: CASSRDIPSYNEQFF. The CDR3 DNA reads TGTGCCAGCAGCAGGGACATCCCCTCCTACAATGAGCAGTTCTTC.

The chain employs TRBV28 and TRBJ2-3; TRBD2 is a possible D gene (5 bases). Germline V lookup: CDR1 MDHEN, CDR2 SYDVKM. The length of the CDR3 is 14 residues. Trimming cost V 2 bases and J 5 bases, with 11 bases left between them. CDR3: CASSLIEAGDTQYF. The CDR3 coding sequence is TGTGCCAGCAGTTTAATTGAGGCGGGAGATACGCAGTATTTT.

V usage is TRBV27 and J usage is TRBJ2-3; D might be TRBD2 (5 bases). The CDR3 extends over 14 amino acids. Between the trimmed V and J ends, which lost 3 bases and 4 bases, there was a span of 11 bases. Germline V gives CDR1 MNHEY, CDR2 SMNVEV (reference sequence). CDR3 DNA: TGTGCCAGCAGTTTGGAGGCAGGTGCAGATACGCAGTATTTT. It is translated as CASSLEAGADTQYF.